The 19 T cell receptor beta chains below come from one sample, sequenced in a study of T cells after yellow fever vaccination. TCRdb ran MiXCR on the 5' RACE reads and lists one entry per CDR3 protein. Of 250,000 or so distinct CDR3 sequences in the sample, around 3.5% are singletons; the top ten hold under 20%. The specimen was PBMCs, collected 15 days after the yellow fever booster vaccination. These receptors were obtained from a young man who received the YFV17D yellow fever vaccine.

The sample holds many counts of this clonotype. V usage is TRBV24-1 and J usage is TRBJ1-5; D is ambiguous. The CDR3 is 15 amino acids. Trimming left V 9 bases short and J 0 bases short, with 14 bases between. Looked up from germline, CDR1 is KGHDR and CDR2 is SFDVKD. The CDR3 DNA follows: TGTGCCACCCACCGTTTGAGGTGTAGCAATCAGCCCCAGCATTTT. Protein sequence: CATHRLRCSNQPQHF.

Many counts were recorded for this clonotype. The chain links TRBV18 to TRBJ2-6, with 12 bases fitting TRBD2. CDR1 and CDR2 (germline): KGHSH, LQKENI. V lost 1 base and J lost 2; bases outside the gene matches: 6. This CDR3 contains 19 residues. CDR3 sequence reads: CASSPQPSGGATGANVLTF. CDR3 DNA sequence: TGTGCCAGCTCACCACAGCCTAGCGGGGGGGCTACTGGGGCCAACGTCCTGACTTTC. Full variable domain (rest looked up from reference TRBV18 and TRBJ2-6): NAGVMQNPRHLVRRRGQEARLRCSPMKGHSHVYWYRQLPEEGLKFMVYLQKENIIDESGMPKERFSAEFPKEGPSILRIQQVVRGDSAAYFCASSPQPSGGATGANVLTFGAGSRLTVL.

This clonotype was seen at least ten times. The chain has TRBV15 and TRBJ1-2; 7 nucleotides match TRBD1. Germline CDR1 and CDR2: LNHNV and YYDKDF (reference sequence). The CDR3 runs 15 residues. The J segment lost 4 bases and the V segment lost 5 bases, leaving 10 bases of the junction unmatched. The CDR3 nucleotides read TGTGCCACCAGCGCGCGGGACAGTGCCCCCTATGGCTACACCTTC. It translates to CATSARDSAPYGYTF.

Regarding this clonotype: This may be a read error: a much more frequent sequence differs by one nucleotide. The chain carries TRBV5-1 and TRBJ2-7, with a possible D match to TRBD1 (7 bases). Trimming left V 4 bases short and J 3 bases short, with 14 bases between. The CDR3 consists of 14 residues. Germline assignment: CDR1 SGHRS and CDR2 YFSETQ. In nucleotides, the CDR3 is TGCGCCAGCAGCCGCGGGACAGCAAGCTACGAGCAGTACTTC. Residues: CASSRGTASYEQYF.

There are many counts of this clonotype. The V call is TRBV28, the J call TRBJ1-1; 8 positions agree with TRBD1. The trim removed 5 bases at V and 5 bases at J, leaving 13 bases unmatched. The germline V gene encodes CDR1 MDHEN and CDR2 SYDVKM. The CDR3 is 16 amino acids. The CDR3 nucleotides read TGTGCCAGCAGTCCCGATTTCCAGGGGGCGCATACTGAAGCTTTCTTT. Protein product: CASSPDFQGAHTEAFF.

This clonotype was found many times. V gene TRBV12-3 or TRBV12-4 combines with J gene TRBJ1-6; 9 bases align to TRBD1. V shed 10 bases, J shed 6 bases, and the junction held 4 bases outside the gene matches. This CDR3 has 13 residues. This chain's CDR3 is CATGDRANSPLHF. DNA for the CDR3: TGTGCCACCGGGGACAGGGCTAATTCACCCCTCCACTTT.

This clonotype has ten or more counts. The V gene is TRBV6-2 or TRBV6-3, the J gene TRBJ2-7; D could derive from TRBD1 or TRBD2 (7 bases each). Germline values: CDR1 MNHEY, CDR2 SVGEGT. The CDR3 extends over 14 amino acids. Trimming cost V 10 bases and J 0 bases, with 16 bases left between them. The DNA of the CDR3 is TGTGCCACCCTCCGGGGGGACAGCTCCTACGAGCAGTACGTC. The encoded protein is CATLRGDSSYEQYV.

The sample holds many counts of this clonotype. The chain has TRBV20-1 and TRBJ2-1, with TRBD1 matching 10 bases. Losses at the gene ends were 1 base for V and 0 bases for J; bases not matched to a gene: 3. From germline, CDR1 is DFQATT and CDR2 SNEGSKA (reference sequence). The length of the CDR3 is 16 residues. This CDR3 is CSARVRQGASYNEQFF. CDR3 nucleotides: TGCAGTGCTAGAGTAAGACAGGGGGCCTCCTACAATGAGCAGTTCTTC.

In this sample, this clonotype turned up many times. V and J are TRBV7-6 and TRBJ2-3; D possibly corresponds to TRBD2 (6 bases). CDR3 length equals 16 residues. The V gene's germline CDR1 is SGHVS and CDR2 FNYEAQ. V dropped 5 bases and J dropped 0 bases, with 15 bases sitting between them. The CDR3 DNA reads as TGTGCCAGCAGCCCCTTTGGGGGGACTAGCACAGATACGCAGTATTTT. Translating gives CASSPFGGTSTDTQYF.

This clonotype was seen repeatedly, ten times or more. The chain joins TRBV23-1 to TRBJ2-5; no clear D gene. TRBV23-1 is an ORF for which the function is uncertain. CDR3 length: 14 amino acids. V was trimmed by 8 bases and J by 0 bases, leaving 13 bases between them. CDR3 loop: CASGIMHYQETQYF. For the CDR3, the DNA is TGCGCCAGCGGGATCATGCACTACCAAGAGACCCAGTACTTC.

The sample holds many counts of this clonotype. The chain combines TRBV24-1 with TRBJ1-2; D unresolved. Looked up from germline, CDR1 is KGHDR and CDR2 is SFDVKD. The CDR3 sequence is 15 residues long. Deletions cut 0 bases from V and 8 bases from J, with 15 bases between. The CDR3: CATSDLRSTLGGYTF. The CDR3 nucleotides read TGTGCCACCAGTGATTTGAGAAGTACCCTCGGAGGCTACACCTTC.

This clonotype was seen repeatedly, ten times or more. The gene calls are TRBV5-1 and TRBJ2-2; no firm D call. The CDR3 has 16 amino acids. Germline loops: CDR1 SGHRS, CDR2 YFSETQ. V was cut by 3 bases and J by 2 bases, with 14 bases left in between. The CDR3 nucleotides read TGCGCCAGCAGCTGGGCCCTAAGTCCTAACACCGGGGAGCTGTTTTTT. This encodes CASSWALSPNTGELFF.

This clonotype was seen at least ten times. The chain joins TRBV5-1 to TRBJ2-5; D not resolved. This CDR3 has 13 amino acids. Germline CDR1 reads SGHRS; CDR2 reads YFSETQ. Trimming left V 6 bases short and J 5 bases short, with 14 bases between. The CDR3 spells CASMIGSGETQYF. In DNA, the CDR3 is TGCGCCAGCATGATCGGGTCTGGTGAGACCCAGTACTTC.

Many counts were recorded for this clonotype. This chain links TRBV18 with TRBJ2-1; 7 nucleotides line up with TRBD1. Looked up from germline, CDR1 is KGHSH and CDR2 is LQKENI. With 3 bases clipped from V and 6 bases from J, the junction kept 8 bases outside the gene matches. The CDR3 extends over 15 amino acids. The CDR3 sequence is CASSPRDRTFNEQFF. CDR3 nucleotides: TGTGCCAGCTCACCTCGGGACAGAACCTTCAATGAGCAGTTCTTC. Supplemented by reference TRBV18 and TRBJ2-1, the full variable domain reads NAGVMQNPRHLVRRRGQEARLRCSPMKGHSHVYWYRQLPEEGLKFMVYLQKENIIDESGMPKERFSAEFPKEGPSILRIQQVVRGDSAAYFCASSPRDRTFNEQFFGPGTRLTVL.

This clonotype was detected many times. This sequence joins TRBV7-2 and TRBJ1-3; D not resolved. Germline loops: CDR1 SGHTA, CDR2 FQGNSA. The CDR3 contains 16 residues. The germline V and J ends were trimmed by 5 bases and 0 bases, with 14 bases remaining between them. CDR3 in DNA: TGTGCCAGCAGCCCAACAGCCGGGAACTCTGGAAACACCATATATTTT. This encodes CASSPTAGNSGNTIYF.

There are many counts of this clonotype. The V call is TRBV18, the J call TRBJ2-3; maybe TRBD1 (6 bases). Germline CDR1 KGHSH, CDR2 LQKENI. There are 15 residues in the CDR3. V was pared by 1 base and J by 3 bases, with 11 bases between. DNA of the CDR3: TGTGCCAGCTCACCACAGACAGGACGAACAGATACGCAGTATTTT. Its translation is CASSPQTGRTDTQYF.

This CDR3 is CSARQGEAYEQYF. CDR3 DNA: TGCAGCGCAAGACAGGGGGAGGCCTACGAGCAGTACTTC. The chain is built from TRBV20-1 and TRBJ2-7; 9 bases line up with TRBD1. This CDR3 is built from 13 residues. Germline V gene lookup returns CDR1 DFQATT and CDR2 SNEGSKA (reference sequence).

The table lists this clonotype with many counts. This rearrangement joins TRBV2 to TRBJ1-2; 7 bases map to TRBD1. V dropped 4 bases and J dropped 8; count of bases not matched to a gene: 4. The germline gives CDR1 SNHLY, CDR2 FYNNEI. This CDR3 is built from 12 residues. CDR3 sequence reads: CASSGQGGGYTF. CDR3 in DNA: TGTGCCAGCAGTGGACAGGGTGGAGGCTACACCTTC. Based on the CDR3 plus reference TRBV2 and TRBJ1-2, the full variable domain is EPEVTQTPSHQVTQMGQEVILRCVPISNHLYFYWYRQILGQKVEFLVSFYNNEISEKSEIFDDQFSVERPDGSNFTLKIRSTKLEDSAMYFCASSGQGGGYTFGSGTRLTVV.

The sample holds a few counts of this clonotype. The CDR3 DNA sequence: TGTGCCAGCAGCGTAGTGGCTAGCGGGGTGGATGAGCAGTTCTTC. It encodes CASSVVASGVDEQFF. The V and J genes are TRBV9 and TRBJ2-1; TRBD2 agrees at 9 bases. Per the germline V gene, CDR1 is SGDLS and CDR2 is YYNGEE. The CDR3 has 15 residues. Trimming cost V 0 bases and J 8 bases; bases outside gene matches: 6. Full variable domain (remainder filled in from reference TRBV9 and TRBJ2-1): DSGVTQTPKHLITATGQRVTLRCSPRSGDLSVYWYQQSLDQGLQFLIQYYNGEERAKGNILERFSAQQFPDLHSELNLSSLELGDSALYFCASSVVASGVDEQFFGPGTRLTVL.